This passage covers 22 T cell receptor beta chains from one sample sequenced in a study of control samples from healthy donors and cancer patients. Sequencing was performed with immunoSEQ multiplex PCR; in TCRdb, only in-frame clones are kept and a portion is missing. Altogether some 130,000 clones are present, roughly 90% being singletons, with the ten largest covering around 2.1%. Sequencing used blood. Every receptor here comes from a woman between 45 and 60 years old in good health.

This chain connects TRBV7-8 to TRBJ2-5; 8 nucleotides match TRBD2. This CDR3 spans 16 amino acids. Per germline, CDR1 SGHVS and CDR2 FQNEAQ. V shed 5 bases and J 9 bases; nucleotides not matched to a gene: 17. CDR3 sequence (DNA): TGTGCCAGCAGCATACGTAGCGGGAACCCTCCACCGCCCCAGTACTTC. Its translation is CASSIRSGNPPPPQYF.

The rearrangement joins TRBV2 to TRBJ2-3; the D is unclear. Germline CDR1 is SNHLY and CDR2 is FYNNEI. This CDR3 region has 11 residues. Trimming stripped 3 bases from V and 9 bases from J, with 7 bases between. Written as DNA, the CDR3 is TGTGCCAGCAGTGATGACGGGACGCAGTATTTT. The encoded protein is CASSDDGTQYF. Variable domain in full (rest from reference TRBV2 and TRBJ2-3): EPEVTQTPSHQVTQMGQEVILRCVPISNHLYFYWYRQILGQKVEFLVSFYNNEISEKSEIFDDQFSVERPDGSNFTLKIRSTKLEDSAMYFCASSDDGTQYFGPGTRLTVL.

Only a few counts were recorded for this clone. The genes are TRBV9 and TRBJ2-3, with D perhaps assigned TRBD1 or TRBD2 (5 bases each). Trimming stripped 0 bases from V and 2 bases from J, with 16 bases between. The germline V gene has CDR1 SGDLS and CDR2 YYNGEE. The CDR3 has 17 residues. Here the CDR3 DNA reads TGTGCCAGCAGCGTAGATCCCCCCGGGGCCGTCACAGATACGCAGTATTTT. The encoded protein is CASSVDPPGAVTDTQYF.

For the CDR3, the DNA is TGTGCCAGCAGTCCCAGACCCAGCTCCTACGAGCAGTACTTC. It translates to CASSPRPSSYEQYF. V and J are TRBV27 and TRBJ2-7, with D unresolved. The germline CDR1 and CDR2 sequences are MNHEY and SMNVEV (reference sequence). The CDR3 runs to 14 residues. V was shortened by 5 bases and J by 0 bases, with 11 bases between the two germline ends.

The rearrangement links TRBV20-1 to TRBJ2-7; possibly TRBD2 for D (7 bases). The CDR3 extends over 14 amino acids. Trimming pared 3 bases from V and 7 bases from J, leaving 19 bases between. Germline CDR1 DFQATT, CDR2 SNEGSKA (reference sequence). CDR3 sequence: CSASWGGPAMEQYF. CDR3 coding DNA: TGCAGTGCTAGTTGGGGGGGCCCGGCCATGGAGCAGTACTTC.

The V gene is TRBV27, the J gene TRBJ2-5; D remains unclear. Trimming cost V 4 bases and J 7 bases, with 13 bases left between them. CDR3 length: 13 residues. The germline V gene has CDR1 MNHEY and CDR2 SMNVEV (reference sequence). The CDR3 DNA is TGTGCCAGCAGTTCTAAGCCTGGGCGGACCCAGTACTTC. As protein: CASSSKPGRTQYF.

The chain carries TRBV18 and TRBJ1-2; no clear D gene. CDR1 is KGHSH and CDR2 is LQKENI in the germline V gene. The CDR3 sequence is 13 residues long. Trimming left V 8 bases short and J 4 bases short, with 14 bases between. The CDR3 spells CASQRNLGYGYTF. DNA of the CDR3: TGTGCCAGCCAGAGGAACCTGGGCTATGGCTACACCTTC.

This clone was counted between two and nine times. The chain has TRBV3-1 (or the pseudogene TRBV3-2) and TRBJ1-3, with D maybe TRBD1 (6 bases). The CDR3 is 14 residues long. Germline V CDR1 and CDR2: LGHDT, YNNKEL (reference sequence). The V end was cut by 1 base, the J end by 7 bases, with 11 bases between. The CDR3 region has the DNA TGTGCCAGCAGCCAAGCGTTACAGGGCAACACCATATATTTT. Its translation: CASSQALQGNTIYF.

This clone was observed a handful of times. The gene calls are TRBV6-5 and TRBJ2-3; D perhaps matches TRBD2 (5 bases). The CDR3 runs to 13 residues. V lost 0 bases and J 9 bases, leaving 10 bases between the germline ends. In germline, CDR1 is MNHEY, CDR2 SVGAGI. Written as DNA, the CDR3 is TGTGCCAGCAGTTACTCCGGATGGGAGACGCAGTATTTT. Protein: CASSYSGWETQYF.

The chain joins TRBV11-2 to TRBJ2-7; 7 nucleotides align to TRBD1. In germline, CDR1 is SGHAT, CDR2 FQNNGV. Trimming took 3 bases from V and 1 from J; bases not matched to a gene: 6. The CDR3 totals 15 residues. The CDR3 DNA sequence: TGTGCCAGCAGCTTGCCCCCCAGGGGGTCCTACGAGCAGTACTTC. This encodes CASSLPPRGSYEQYF.

This rearrangement joins TRBV11-2 to TRBJ2-2, with 14 bases matching TRBD2. The J segment lost 1 base and the V segment lost 5 bases, leaving 9 bases of the junction unmatched. The CDR3 has 19 amino acids. Germline V gene lookup returns CDR1 SGHAT and CDR2 FQNNGV. CDR3 nucleotides: TGTGCCAGCAGCCGCCCGGGGACTAGCGGGGGACTGAACACCGGGGAGCTGTTTTTT. Translation gives CASSRPGTSGGLNTGELFF. Looking up the rest from reference TRBV11-2 and TRBJ2-2 gives the full variable domain: EAGVAQSPRYKIIEKRQSVAFWCNPISGHATLYWYQQILGQGPKLLIQFQNNGVVDDSQLPKDRFSAERLKGVDSTLKIQPAKLEDSAVYLCASSRPGTSGGLNTGELFFGEGSRLTVL.

This chain links TRBV19 with TRBJ1-2; 9 nucleotides line up with TRBD1. This CDR3 is 16 amino acids long. V shed 6 bases and J 5 bases; nucleotides not matched to a gene: 13. The V gene's germline CDR1 is LNHDA and CDR2 SQIVND (reference sequence). The CDR3 DNA sequence: TGTGCCAGTAGCCCGACAGGGGGTGTCCCTGTTTATGGCTACACCTTC. It yields the protein CASSPTGGVPVYGYTF.

The chain is built from TRBV28 and TRBJ1-6; D uncertain. The V gene lost 1 base and the J gene lost 7 bases, with 17 bases spanning the gap. The CDR3 covers 17 residues. Germline V lookup: CDR1 MDHEN, CDR2 SYDVKM. Here the CDR3 reads CASSLFSTLGMNSPLHF. The CDR3 DNA follows: TGTGCCAGCAGTTTATTCAGCACATTAGGGATGAATTCACCCCTCCACTTT.

The V and J genes are TRBV4-2 and TRBJ2-3; D remains ambiguous. CDR3 length: 13 residues. Germline values: CDR1 LGHNA, CDR2 YNFKEQ. V was shortened by 1 base and J by 2 bases, with 4 bases between the two germline ends. The CDR3 coding sequence is TGTGCCAGCAGCCAAGGGCTCACAGATACGCAGTATTTT. This encodes CASSQGLTDTQYF.

This chain joins TRBV9 and TRBJ1-1, with D unclear. Trimming took 2 bases from V and 4 from J, leaving 15 bases between them. In germline, CDR1 is SGDLS, CDR2 YYNGEE. This CDR3 contains 15 residues. CDR3 protein: CASSVSTALGTEAFF. Written as DNA, the CDR3 is TGTGCCAGCAGCGTCTCGACTGCCTTGGGCACTGAAGCTTTCTTT.

CDR3 protein: CAAAAGTGGFYEQFF. CDR3 coding DNA: TGTGCCGCAGCAGCCGGGACAGGGGGTTTCTATGAGCAGTTCTTC. The chain is built from TRBV19 and TRBJ2-1; 11 nucleotides agree with TRBD1. The germline V gene has CDR1 LNHDA and CDR2 SQIVND (reference sequence). V shed 11 bases and J 8 bases; nucleotides not matched to a gene: 14. There are 15 residues in the CDR3. The full variable domain, completed using reference TRBV19 and TRBJ2-1, is DGGITQSPKYLFRKEGQNVTLSCEQNLNHDAMYWYRQDPGQGLRLIYYSQIVNDFQKGDIAEGYSVSREKKESFPLTVTSAQKNPTAFYLCAAAAGTGGFYEQFFGPGTRLTVL.

V gene TRBV5-5 combines with J gene TRBJ2-2, with 7 positions matching TRBD1. V lost 2 bases to trimming and J lost 7 bases; unmatched junction nucleotides: 5. In germline, CDR1 is SGHKS, CDR2 YYEKEE (reference sequence). This CDR3 region has 14 residues. The CDR3 DNA follows: TGTGCCAGCAGCTTACAGGGGTTGAGCGGGGAGCTGTTTTTT. Translation: CASSLQGLSGELFF.

The genes are TRBV7-9 and TRBJ2-1, with 8 bases matching TRBD2. Germline trimming cut 4 bases from V and 3 bases from J; bases unmatched to any gene: 14. CDR3 size: 18 residues. CDR1 and CDR2 (germline): SEHNR, FQNEAQ (reference sequence). The CDR3 region is CASSSGGVREGFYNEQFF. The CDR3 bases are TGTGCCAGCAGCTCCGGCGGGGTACGGGAGGGTTTCTACAATGAGCAGTTCTTC.

The V and J genes are TRBV27 and TRBJ1-5; D ambiguous. Trimming took off 2 bases at V and 4 bases at J, with 21 bases between the two ends. The CDR3 extends over 18 amino acids. CDR1 and CDR2 (germline): MNHEY, SMNVEV (reference sequence). The CDR3, as DNA: TGTGCCAGCAGTTTACGAGGCCCAGGCATAGGTTATAATCAGCCCCAGCATTTT. It codes for CASSLRGPGIGYNQPQHF.

V is TRBV6-5 and J is TRBJ2-1, with TRBD2 matching over 13 bases. V trimming: 5 bases; J trimming: 8 bases; junction bases outside the gene matches: 6. The germline V gene has CDR1 MNHEY and CDR2 SVGAGI. This CDR3 is built from 15 residues. CDR3 DNA: TGTGCCAGCAGTCCAGGACTAGCGGGAGCTCATGAGCAGTTCTTC. Its protein is CASSPGLAGAHEQFF.

This clone came up a few times. The V gene is TRBV19, the J gene TRBJ2-7; D remains unclear. The CDR3 is 12 amino acids. Deletions cut 4 bases from V and 3 bases from J, with 7 bases between. Germline loops: CDR1 LNHDA, CDR2 SQIVND (reference sequence). CDR3 sequence reads: CASSTASYEQYF. The DNA for the CDR3 is TGTGCCAGTAGTACTGCCAGCTACGAGCAGTACTTC.

This clone was picked up one time. DNA of the CDR3: TGTGCCAGCAAGGACAATAACTATGGCTACACCTTC. It yields the protein CASKDNNYGYTF. V is TRBV11-2 and J is TRBJ1-2, with D possibly TRBD1 on 5 matching bases. In germline, CDR1 is SGHAT, CDR2 FQNNGV. V was trimmed by 7 bases and J by 1 base, leaving 7 bases between them. The length of the CDR3 is 12 residues.